The clone carrying this T cell receptor beta chain was recorded a few times. Next came a second PCR, run for roughly 7 to 12 cycles, which used a sample-barcoded 5' primer along with a J-beta primer mix. Each cDNA molecule received a tag from a template-switch adaptor that had 12 random nucleotides. TCRdb fed the 5' RACE reads into MiXCR, producing one record per CDR3 protein. The sample lists about 1.1 million distinct CDR3 sequences, roughly two fifths occurring once. There are 18 residues in the CDR3. Germline lookup yields CDR1 LGHNA and CDR2 YNFKEQ. Trimming at V came to 6 bases and at J to 5 bases, leaving 15 bases not matched to a gene. The data were obtained in a study of blood T cells in healthy people across ages.

The chain uses TRBV4-2 and TRBJ2-1; 11 nucleotides line up with TRBD2. The material sequenced was blood. This sequence originates from a man aged 18 to 29 in good health. The CDR3 DNA reads TGTGCCAGCAGTCTCTCACTATTAGCGGGGGGGCCAGACAATGAGCAGTTCTTC. Protein product: CASSLSLLAGGPDNEQFF.